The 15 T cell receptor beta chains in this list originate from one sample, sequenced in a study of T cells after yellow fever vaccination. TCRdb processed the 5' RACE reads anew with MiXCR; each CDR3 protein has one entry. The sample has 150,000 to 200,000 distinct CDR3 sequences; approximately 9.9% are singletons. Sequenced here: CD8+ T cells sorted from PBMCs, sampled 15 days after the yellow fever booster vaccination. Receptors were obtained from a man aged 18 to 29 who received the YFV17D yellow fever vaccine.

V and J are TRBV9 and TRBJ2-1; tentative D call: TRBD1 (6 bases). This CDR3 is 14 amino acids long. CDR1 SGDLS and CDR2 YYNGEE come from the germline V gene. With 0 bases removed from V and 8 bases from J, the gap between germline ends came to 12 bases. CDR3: CASSVVVRGHEQFF. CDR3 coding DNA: TGTGCCAGCAGCGTAGTTGTCAGGGGTCATGAGCAGTTCTTC.

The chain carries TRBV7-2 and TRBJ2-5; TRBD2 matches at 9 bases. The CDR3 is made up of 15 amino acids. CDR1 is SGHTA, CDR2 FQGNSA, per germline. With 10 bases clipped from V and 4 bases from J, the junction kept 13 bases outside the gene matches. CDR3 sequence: CATKSGRGGRETQYF. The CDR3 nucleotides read TGTGCCACCAAGAGTGGGCGGGGGGGACGAGAGACCCAGTACTTC.

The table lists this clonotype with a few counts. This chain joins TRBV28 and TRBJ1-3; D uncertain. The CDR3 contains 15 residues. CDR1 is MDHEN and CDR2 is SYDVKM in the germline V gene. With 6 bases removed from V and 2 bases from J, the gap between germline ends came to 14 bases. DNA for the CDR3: TGTGCCAGCAGACTGCCCTCGGGCCCTGGAAACACCATATATTTT. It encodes CASRLPSGPGNTIYF.

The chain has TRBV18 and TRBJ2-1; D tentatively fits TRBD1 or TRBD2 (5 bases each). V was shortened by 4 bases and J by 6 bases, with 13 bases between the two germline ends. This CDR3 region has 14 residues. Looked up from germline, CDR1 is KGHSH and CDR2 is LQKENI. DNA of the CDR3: TGTGCCAGCTCACTAGGACCCGGGGCCAATGAGCAGTTCTTC. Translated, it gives CASSLGPGANEQFF.

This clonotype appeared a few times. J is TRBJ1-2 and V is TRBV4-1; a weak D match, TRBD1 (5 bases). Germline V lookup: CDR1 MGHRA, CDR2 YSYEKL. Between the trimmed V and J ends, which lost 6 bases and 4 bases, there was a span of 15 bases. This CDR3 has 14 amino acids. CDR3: CASRSKTEVYGYTF. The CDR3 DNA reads TGCGCCAGCAGATCAAAGACAGAAGTCTATGGCTACACCTTC.

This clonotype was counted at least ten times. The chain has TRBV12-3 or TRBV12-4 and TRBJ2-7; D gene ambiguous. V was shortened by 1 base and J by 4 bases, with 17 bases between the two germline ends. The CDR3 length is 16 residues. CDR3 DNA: TGTGCCAGCAGTTTAGAAATCTCGCCTTCCGATTACGAGCAGTACTTC. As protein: CASSLEISPSDYEQYF.

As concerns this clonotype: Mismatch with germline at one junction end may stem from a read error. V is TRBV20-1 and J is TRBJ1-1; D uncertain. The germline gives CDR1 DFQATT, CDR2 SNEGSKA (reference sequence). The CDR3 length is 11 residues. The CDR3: CSARVRDTEAF. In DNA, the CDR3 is TGCAGTGCTAGGGTTCGCGACACTGAAGCTTTT.

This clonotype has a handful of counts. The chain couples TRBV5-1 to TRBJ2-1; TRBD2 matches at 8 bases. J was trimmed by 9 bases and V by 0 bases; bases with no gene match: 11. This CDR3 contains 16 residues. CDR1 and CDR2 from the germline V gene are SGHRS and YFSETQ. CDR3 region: CASSLGWTSSNGEQFF. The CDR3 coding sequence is TGCGCCAGCAGCTTGGGGTGGACTAGCTCCAATGGTGAGCAGTTCTTC.

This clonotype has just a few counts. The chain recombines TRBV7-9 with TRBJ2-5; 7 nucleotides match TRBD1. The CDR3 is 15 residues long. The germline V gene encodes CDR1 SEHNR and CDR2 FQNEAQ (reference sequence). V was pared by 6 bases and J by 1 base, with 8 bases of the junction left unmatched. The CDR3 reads CASSSGTVLQETQYF. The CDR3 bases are TGTGCCAGCAGTTCCGGGACAGTCCTCCAAGAGACCCAGTACTTC. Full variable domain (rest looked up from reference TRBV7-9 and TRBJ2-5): DTGVSQNPRHKITKRGQNVTFRCDPISEHNRLYWYRQTLGQGPEFLTYFQNEAQLEKSRLLSDRFSAERPKGSFSTLEIQRTEQGDSAMYLCASSSGTVLQETQYFGPGTRLLVL.

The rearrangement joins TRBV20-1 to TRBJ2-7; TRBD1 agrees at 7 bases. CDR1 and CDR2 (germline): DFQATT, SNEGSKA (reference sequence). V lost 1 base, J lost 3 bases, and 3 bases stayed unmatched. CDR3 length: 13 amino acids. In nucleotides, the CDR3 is TGCAGTGCTAGAGGTGACAGGGACTACGAGCAGTACTTC. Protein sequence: CSARGDRDYEQYF.

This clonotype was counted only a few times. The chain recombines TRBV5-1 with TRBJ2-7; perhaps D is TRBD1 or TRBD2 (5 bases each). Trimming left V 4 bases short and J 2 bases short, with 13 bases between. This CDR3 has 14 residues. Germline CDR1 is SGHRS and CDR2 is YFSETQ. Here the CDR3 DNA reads TGCGCCAGCAGCCTCGGGACGGCAACCTACGAGCAGTACTTC. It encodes CASSLGTATYEQYF.

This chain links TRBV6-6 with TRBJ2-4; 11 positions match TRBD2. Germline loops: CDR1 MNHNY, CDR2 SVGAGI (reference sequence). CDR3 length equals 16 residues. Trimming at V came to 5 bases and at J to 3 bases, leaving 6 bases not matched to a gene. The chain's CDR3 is CASSRSGGAGKNIQYF. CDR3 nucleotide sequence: TGTGCCAGCAGTCGTAGCGGGGGGGCGGGCAAAAACATTCAGTACTTC.

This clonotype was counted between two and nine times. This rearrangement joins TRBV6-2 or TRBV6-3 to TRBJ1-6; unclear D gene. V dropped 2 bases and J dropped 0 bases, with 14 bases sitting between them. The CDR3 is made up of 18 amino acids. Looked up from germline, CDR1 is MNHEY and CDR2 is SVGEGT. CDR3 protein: CASSYHRGSSSYNSPLHF. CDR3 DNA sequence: TGTGCCAGCAGTTACCACCGGGGATCGAGCTCCTATAATTCACCCCTCCACTTT.

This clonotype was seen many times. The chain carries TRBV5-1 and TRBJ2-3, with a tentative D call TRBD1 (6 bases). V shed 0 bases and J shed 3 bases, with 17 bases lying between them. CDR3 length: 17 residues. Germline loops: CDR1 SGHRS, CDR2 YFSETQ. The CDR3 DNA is TGCGCCAGCAGCTTGGTTGGTAGGGGGACGATGACAGATACGCAGTATTTT. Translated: CASSLVGRGTMTDTQYF.

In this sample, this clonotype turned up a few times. CDR3 nucleotide sequence: TGTGCCAGCAGCTTAGTGAGGGGACTAGCGGGGATTGGGGCCAACGTCCTGACTTTC. It is translated as CASSLVRGLAGIGANVLTF. J is TRBJ2-6 and V is TRBV7-2, with TRBD2 matching over 13 bases. V dropped 1 base and J dropped 3; count of bases not matched to a gene: 6. Germline lookup yields CDR1 SGHTA and CDR2 FQGNSA. This CDR3 has 19 amino acids. The full variable domain, rest sourced from reference TRBV7-2 and TRBJ2-6, is GAGVSQSPSNKVTEKGKDVELRCDPISGHTALYWYRQSLGQGLEFLIYFQGNSAPDKSGLPSDRFSAERTGGSVSTLTIQRTQQEDSAVYLCASSLVRGLAGIGANVLTFGAGSRLTVL.